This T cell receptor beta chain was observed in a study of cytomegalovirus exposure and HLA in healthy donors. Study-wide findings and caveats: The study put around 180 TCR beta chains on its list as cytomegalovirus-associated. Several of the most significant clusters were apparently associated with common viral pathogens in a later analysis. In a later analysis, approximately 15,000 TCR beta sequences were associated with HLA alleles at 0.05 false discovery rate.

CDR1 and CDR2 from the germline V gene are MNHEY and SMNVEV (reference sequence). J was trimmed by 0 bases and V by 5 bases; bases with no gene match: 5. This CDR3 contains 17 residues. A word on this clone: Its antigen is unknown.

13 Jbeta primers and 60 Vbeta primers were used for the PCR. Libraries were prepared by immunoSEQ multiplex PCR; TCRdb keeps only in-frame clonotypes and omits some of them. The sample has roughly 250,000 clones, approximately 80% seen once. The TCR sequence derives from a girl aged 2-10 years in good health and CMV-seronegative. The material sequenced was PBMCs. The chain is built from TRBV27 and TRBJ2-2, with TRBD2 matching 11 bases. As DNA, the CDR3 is TGTGCCAGCAGTCCGGGACTAGCGGCATCGAACACCGGGGAGCTGTTTTTT. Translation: CASSPGLAASNTGELFF.